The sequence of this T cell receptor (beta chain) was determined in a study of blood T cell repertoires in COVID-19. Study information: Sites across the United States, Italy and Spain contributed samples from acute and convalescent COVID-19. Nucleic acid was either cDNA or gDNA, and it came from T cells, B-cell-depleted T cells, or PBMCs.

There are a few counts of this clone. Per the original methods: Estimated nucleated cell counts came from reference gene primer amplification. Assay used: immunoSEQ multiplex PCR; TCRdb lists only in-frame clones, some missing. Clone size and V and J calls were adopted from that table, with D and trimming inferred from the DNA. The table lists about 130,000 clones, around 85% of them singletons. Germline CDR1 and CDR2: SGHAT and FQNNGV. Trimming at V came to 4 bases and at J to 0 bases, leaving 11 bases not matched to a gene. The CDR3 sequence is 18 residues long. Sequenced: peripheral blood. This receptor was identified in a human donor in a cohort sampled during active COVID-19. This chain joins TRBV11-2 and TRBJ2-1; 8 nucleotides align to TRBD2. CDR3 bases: TGTGCCAGCAGCTCCTGGAAAGGACTAGCAGACTCCTACAATGAGCAGTTCTTC. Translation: CASSSWKGLADSYNEQFF. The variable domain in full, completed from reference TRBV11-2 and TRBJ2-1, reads EAGVAQSPRYKIIEKRQSVAFWCNPISGHATLYWYQQILGQGPKLLIQFQNNGVVDDSQLPKDRFSAERLKGVDSTLKIQPAKLEDSAVYLCASSSWKGLADSYNEQFFGPGTRLTVL.